The 15 T cell receptor beta chains reported below all come from one sample, sequenced in a study of blood T cells in healthy people across ages. Together with a sample-barcoded 5' primer, a J-beta primer mix was included in a second PCR lasting about 7 to 12 cycles. TCRdb passed the 5' RACE reads through MiXCR, listing each CDR3 protein once. The sample includes about 760,000 distinct CDR3 sequences, 25% of them seen just once. The same sample was also used in a study of T cells of mothers and their children.

Sequencing was performed on blood. The receptor source for this set is a boy under 18 in good health.

The chain employs TRBV3-1 and TRBJ1-2, with D perhaps matching TRBD1 (5 bases). Germline V gene data show CDR1 as LGHDT and CDR2 as YNNKEL (reference sequence). Trimming shortened V by 2 bases and J by 5 bases, and 9 bases separated the two germline ends. The CDR3 length is 13 residues. This CDR3 is CASSQMGGYGYTF. DNA of the CDR3: TGTGCCAGCAGCCAAATGGGGGGGTATGGCTACACCTTC.

This clonotype came up a few times. The rearrangement joins TRBV25-1 to TRBJ2-5; perhaps TRBD1 as D (6 bases). CDR3 size: 13 residues. Deletions cut 3 bases from V and 3 bases from J, with 8 bases between. Per the germline V gene, CDR1 is MGHDK and CDR2 is SYGVNS. The CDR3 loop reads CASSDRTEETQYF. CDR3 in DNA: TGTGCCAGCAGTGACCGGACAGAAGAGACCCAGTACTTC.

This clonotype came up a few times. The chain combines TRBV29-1 with TRBJ1-1, with 8 bases that match TRBD1. CDR3 length equals 14 residues. Germline CDR1 is SQVTM and CDR2 is ANQGSEA. V lost 6 bases to trimming and J lost 1 base; unmatched junction nucleotides: 7. CDR3 amino acids: CSVRTGFENTEAFF. The CDR3 coding sequence is TGCAGCGTCCGGACAGGGTTTGAGAACACTGAAGCTTTCTTT.

This rearrangement joins TRBV2 to TRBJ2-5; tentatively, D is TRBD2 (6 bases). The J call may be in error: the DNA end matches TRBJ2-7 better. Germline CDR1 and CDR2: SNHLY and FYNNEI. The length of the CDR3 is 16 residues. In DNA form, the CDR3 reads TGTGCCAGCAGTGATGGAGCGGGCGGATCTGGATACGAGCAGTACTTC. Amino acid sequence: CASSDGAGGSGYEQYF.

The J gene is TRBJ2-4, the V gene TRBV7-8; 7 positions agree with TRBD1. The germline V gene encodes CDR1 SGHVS and CDR2 FQNEAQ. Trimming cost V 5 bases and J 6 bases; bases outside gene matches: 10. The CDR3 sequence is 15 residues long. The CDR3 spells CASSTRQGGGNIQYF. The CDR3 nucleotides are TGTGCCAGCAGCACCAGACAGGGCGGTGGAAACATTCAGTACTTC.

This chain links TRBV6-2 or TRBV6-3 with TRBJ2-1; 8 positions agree with TRBD2. J lost 8 bases, V lost 6 bases, and 6 bases had no gene match. Germline V lookup: CDR1 MNHEY, CDR2 SVGEGT. CDR3 length equals 13 residues. CDR3 in DNA: TGTGCCAGCAGCTCGGGGGGGCCCTATGAGCAGTTCTTC. This gives the protein CASSSGGPYEQFF.

The gene calls are TRBV7-6 and TRBJ2-1, with TRBD2 matching 7 bases. This CDR3 has 17 amino acids. Germline CDR1 is SGHVS and CDR2 is FNYEAQ. The junction had 12 bases not matched to a gene; V was cut back by 5 bases and J by 2 bases. The CDR3 region has the DNA TGTGCCAGCAGCGAAGACATAGCGGGCGACACCTACAATGAGCAGTTCTTC. Encoded protein: CASSEDIAGDTYNEQFF.

V and J are TRBV19 and TRBJ1-1; D not resolved. CDR3 length: 14 residues. The V end was cut by 3 bases, the J end by 4 bases, with 12 bases between. CDR1 is LNHDA and CDR2 is SQIVND in the germline V gene (reference sequence). The CDR3: CASSIPGSVTEAFF. The DNA for the CDR3 is TGTGCCAGTAGTATCCCCGGGTCAGTCACTGAAGCTTTCTTT.

The CDR3 nucleotides are TGTGCCAGCAGCTCGGGGGTGAGCTCCTACGAGCAGTACTTC. Translation: CASSSGVSSYEQYF. The chain joins TRBV7-8 to TRBJ2-7; a possible D gene is TRBD2 (6 bases). Trimming removed 4 bases from V and 0 bases from J, with 10 bases in between. The CDR3 is 14 amino acids. The germline V gene has CDR1 SGHVS and CDR2 FQNEAQ.

This chain uses TRBV5-1 with TRBJ2-2; tentatively, D is TRBD1 or TRBD2 (6 bases each). The CDR3 is made up of 14 amino acids. Per germline, CDR1 SGHRS and CDR2 YFSETQ. V lost 2 bases and J lost 7, with 12 bases in between. CDR3 sequence: CASSFRGRIGELFF. CDR3 DNA sequence: TGCGCCAGCAGCTTCCGGGGGCGAATCGGGGAGCTGTTTTTT.

The sample holds a few counts of this clonotype. This chain links TRBV28 with TRBJ2-1; tentatively, D is TRBD1 (5 bases). V was shortened by 6 bases and J by 2 bases, with 17 bases between the two germline ends. CDR1 and CDR2 from the germline V gene are MDHEN and SYDVKM. The CDR3 length is 16 residues. Here the CDR3 DNA reads TGTGCCAGCAGATCACTGGACAACCTCCCCTACAATGAGCAGTTCTTC. This sequence encodes CASRSLDNLPYNEQFF.

This clonotype was detected a few times. The V and J genes are TRBV7-2 and TRBJ1-1; weak D call: TRBD1 (5 bases). Germline values: CDR1 SGHTA, CDR2 FQGNSA. The CDR3 runs 15 residues. The V gene lost 5 bases and the J gene lost 0 bases, with 13 bases spanning the gap. CDR3 DNA: TGTGCCAGCAGCGGCCTGACAGTCATGAACACTGAAGCTTTCTTT. Amino acids: CASSGLTVMNTEAFF.

In this sample, this clonotype turned up a few times. The junction shows a germline mismatch at one end, possibly a read error. This sequence joins TRBV6-5 and TRBJ2-5; D is perhaps TRBD1 or TRBD2 (7 bases each). The CDR3 runs 11 residues. The germline gives CDR1 MNHEY, CDR2 SVGAGI. CDR3 protein: CASSYDGGTDF. CDR3 in DNA: TGTGCCAGCAGTTATGACGGGGGGACAGACTTC.

Only a few counts were recorded for this clonotype. V usage is TRBV29-1 and J usage is TRBJ1-2; D uncertain. Trimming pared 7 bases from V and 7 bases from J, leaving 4 bases between. The germline V gene encodes CDR1 SQVTM and CDR2 ANQGSEA. CDR3 length: 8 residues. The CDR3 nucleotides read TGCAGCGCCCCTGGCTACACCTTC. Translation: CSAPGYTF.

The chain carries TRBV20-1 and TRBJ2-7; 8 bases fit TRBD2. Germline lookup yields CDR1 DFQATT and CDR2 SNEGSKA (reference sequence). V gave up 7 bases and J gave up 3 bases; unmatched junction bases: 8. The CDR3 length is 13 residues. The CDR3 DNA reads as TGCAGTGTACGTAGCGGGACCCTCTACGAGCAGTACTTC. Amino acids: CSVRSGTLYEQYF.